The 19 T cell receptor beta chains listed next were all sequenced from one sample in a study of blood T cell repertoires in COVID-19. Measured with immunoSEQ multiplex PCR; TCRdb has only the in-frame clones, and not every one. Here the sample spans around 450,000 clones, around 87% being singletons. Sequencing input: PBMCs or T cells enriched from blood (not recorded which). These receptors originate from a woman aged 18-29 years who had recovered from COVID-19.

The J gene is TRBJ2-7, the V gene TRBV7-9, with D possibly TRBD1 on 6 matching bases. CDR3 size: 15 residues. Germline V gene data show CDR1 as SEHNR and CDR2 as FQNEAQ (reference sequence). Trimming removed 7 bases at V and 2 bases at J, with 18 bases between. This chain's CDR3 is CASTLGHITPYEQYF. For the CDR3, the DNA is TGTGCCAGCACCCTGGGACATATAACACCCTACGAGCAGTACTTC.

V usage is TRBV6-5 and J usage is TRBJ2-7; TRBD1 matches at 7 bases. The CDR3 totals 14 residues. Trimming took 7 bases from V and 3 from J; bases not matched to a gene: 9. Per the germline V gene, CDR1 is MNHEY and CDR2 is SVGAGI. In DNA, the CDR3 is TGTGCCAGCACAATCGGGACAGAAGACTACGAGCAGTACTTC. Residues: CASTIGTEDYEQYF.

The rearrangement uses TRBV19 and TRBJ2-3, with D possibly TRBD1 on 5 matching bases. The V and J ends lost 1 base and 5 bases respectively, with 7 bases between them. The CDR3 runs to 13 residues. Germline V lookup: CDR1 LNHDA, CDR2 SQIVND (reference sequence). The CDR3 coding sequence is TGTGCCAGTAGTATAGGAAGGGGAGATACGCAGTATTTT. It encodes CASSIGRGDTQYF.

The rearrangement uses TRBV5-8 and TRBJ2-2; D gene ambiguous. Trimming cost V 4 bases and J 6 bases, with 10 bases left between them. This CDR3 is built from 13 residues. CDR1 and CDR2 (germline): SGHTS, YDEGEE. Here the CDR3 reads CASSLLTSGELFF. The CDR3 nucleotides read TGTGCCAGCAGCCTTTTGACATCCGGGGAGCTGTTTTTT.

The genes are TRBV7-6 and TRBJ1-2; TRBD1 might be the D (6 bases). V lost 5 bases and J 2 bases, leaving 18 bases between the germline ends. Germline V gene lookup returns CDR1 SGHVS and CDR2 FNYEAQ. CDR3 length: 16 residues. The CDR3 DNA follows: TGTGCCAGCAGCCCTAGACAGGCGCCTAACAACTATGGCTACACCTTC. It encodes CASSPRQAPNNYGYTF.

The chain combines TRBV5-1 with TRBJ2-2; unclear D gene. Germline lookup yields CDR1 SGHRS and CDR2 YFSETQ. This CDR3 is 13 amino acids long. Trimming took off 0 bases at V and 5 bases at J, with 5 bases between the two ends. This CDR3 is CASSLDITGELFF. DNA for the CDR3: TGCGCCAGCAGCTTGGACATTACCGGGGAGCTGTTTTTT.

The J gene is TRBJ2-6, the V gene TRBV5-1; D not resolved. CDR1 is SGHRS, CDR2 YFSETQ, per germline. V gave up 3 bases and J gave up 0 bases, with 10 bases separating them. This CDR3 is built from 16 residues. DNA of the CDR3: TGCGCCAGCAGCTCCCCCGTCTACTCTGGGGCCAACGTCCTGACTTTC. The encoded protein is CASSSPVYSGANVLTF.

This rearrangement joins TRBV25-1 to TRBJ1-6; no clear D gene. This CDR3 spans 16 amino acids. V was clipped by 6 bases and J by 0 bases, with 12 bases between them. Germline CDR1 reads MGHDK; CDR2 reads SYGVNS. CDR3 protein: CASRDRGSSYNSPLHF. The DNA of the CDR3 is TGTGCCAGCAGGGATCGGGGAAGCTCCTATAATTCACCCCTCCACTTT.

The chain employs TRBV5-1 and TRBJ1-2; D is uncertain. V was trimmed by 1 base and J by 2 bases, leaving 12 bases between them. This CDR3 has 15 amino acids. The germline gives CDR1 SGHRS, CDR2 YFSETQ. CDR3 nucleotide sequence: TGCGCCAGCAGCTTGACGGGGAGTAGAAACTATGGCTACACCTTC. Translated: CASSLTGSRNYGYTF. The variable domain in full, with the rest retrieved from reference TRBV5-1 and TRBJ1-2, is KAGVTQTPRYLIKTRGQQVTLSCSPISGHRSVSWYQQTPGQGLQFLFEYFSETQRNKGNFPGRFSGRQFSNSRSEMNVSTLELGDSALYLCASSLTGSRNYGYTFGSGTRLTVV.

Here the CDR3 reads CASSGFMGNTEAFF. In DNA, the CDR3 is TGTGCCTCATCCGGGTTCATGGGGAACACTGAAGCTTTCTTT. The V and J genes are TRBV10-3 and TRBJ1-1; D unclear. Trimming pared 11 bases from V and 1 base from J, leaving 17 bases between. There are 14 residues in the CDR3. Germline CDR1 ENHRY, CDR2 SYGVKD.

The gene calls are TRBV5-3 and TRBJ1-3; possibly TRBD1 for D (5 bases). TRBV5-3 is an ORF, with its function uncertain. The CDR3 is 15 residues long. The V and J ends lost 1 base and 2 bases respectively, with 10 bases between them. This CDR3 reads CARSLTRATGNTIYF. In DNA, the CDR3 is TGTGCCAGAAGCTTGACCAGGGCTACTGGAAACACCATATATTTT.

V usage is TRBV7-2 and J usage is TRBJ2-6; D is perhaps TRBD1 (5 bases). CDR1 and CDR2 (germline): SGHTA, FQGNSA. This CDR3 contains 19 residues. Trimming removed 7 bases from V and 0 bases from J, with 22 bases in between. Written as DNA, the CDR3 is TGTGCCAGCAACCAAGGGGCAGATCCCCCATACTCTGGGGCCAACGTCCTGACTTTC. It yields the protein CASNQGADPPYSGANVLTF.

The rearrangement joins TRBV4-1 to TRBJ2-5, with 12 bases that match TRBD2. The CDR3 extends over 17 amino acids. Trimming cost V 0 bases and J 5 bases; bases outside gene matches: 7. The V gene's germline CDR1 is MGHRA and CDR2 YSYEKL. The CDR3 coding sequence is TGCGCCAGCAGCCAAGATCCCCTAGCGGGGGGGCGGGAGACCCAGTACTTC. It codes for CASSQDPLAGGRETQYF.

This chain uses TRBV6-1 with TRBJ1-6; possibly TRBD1 for D (6 bases). CDR1 MNHNS and CDR2 SASEGT come from the germline V gene. The CDR3 has 14 amino acids. V lost 2 bases to trimming and J lost 6 bases, with 8 bases between them. The CDR3 DNA reads as TGTGCCAGCAGTGAAAGGGGGGGTAATTCACCCCTCCACTTT. Translation gives CASSERGGNSPLHF.

The chain recombines TRBV7-2 with TRBJ1-2, with no clear D. V was pared by 2 bases and J by 0 bases, with 10 bases between. The CDR3 loop spans 15 amino acids. Germline CDR1 and CDR2: SGHTA and FQGNSA. CDR3 sequence: CASSLSIPTNYGYTF. The CDR3 DNA follows: TGTGCCAGCAGCTTATCCATCCCCACTAACTATGGCTACACCTTC.

This CDR3 is CASTGEGVDQPQHF. The CDR3 DNA is TGTGCCAGTACGGGGGAGGGGGTCGATCAGCCCCAGCATTTT. The chain carries TRBV19 and TRBJ1-5, with D perhaps TRBD1 (6 bases). The V gene lost 7 bases and the J gene lost 5 bases, with 15 bases spanning the gap. The CDR3 extends over 14 amino acids. CDR1 is LNHDA and CDR2 is SQIVND in the germline V gene (reference sequence).

This clone has just a few counts. The rearrangement uses TRBV19 and TRBJ1-5; 7 bases line up with TRBD1. Trimming cost V 9 bases and J 0 bases; bases outside gene matches: 8. Germline loops: CDR1 LNHDA, CDR2 SQIVND (reference sequence). The CDR3 loop spans 15 amino acids. The CDR3 spells CASADRTPSNQPQHF. DNA for the CDR3: TGTGCCAGCGCGGACAGGACCCCTAGCAATCAGCCCCAGCATTTT.

V is TRBV10-3 and J is TRBJ1-3, with no clear D. The CDR3 sequence is 13 residues long. CDR1 and CDR2 (germline): ENHRY, SYGVKD. The V end lost 5 bases, the J end lost 6 bases, and 11 bases lay between the germline ends. CDR3 nucleotide sequence: TGTGCCATCAGTCGTAGTCCCGAAAACACCATATATTTT. Protein sequence: CAISRSPENTIYF.

This clone was found a few times. This chain joins TRBV7-9 and TRBJ2-7; D may be TRBD2 (5 bases). V dropped 5 bases and J dropped 6 bases, with 14 bases sitting between them. CDR1 is SEHNR, CDR2 FQNEAQ, per germline (reference sequence). This CDR3 has 13 residues. The CDR3 DNA reads as TGTGCCAGCAGCCGGGGTGAGGGATCCGAGCAGTACTTC. It codes for CASSRGEGSEQYF.